The 3 T cell receptor beta chains below come from one sample, sequenced in a study of shared clonotypes between healthy human individuals. Generated by immunoSEQ multiplex PCR, the TCRdb table keeps only in-frame clones and is missing some. Of 550,000 to 850,000 clones in the sample, 55% to 80% were seen once. What was sequenced was memory CD4+ T cells sorted from blood. As to subset: CD45RA-negative fraction. The receptors originated from a woman aged 25 to 39 in good health.

A few counts support this clone. The chain recombines TRBV6-1 with TRBJ1-5; no reliable D call. The CDR3 has 16 amino acids. Trimming cost V 3 bases and J 0 bases, with 12 bases left between them. From germline, CDR1 is MNHNS and CDR2 SASEGT. This chain's CDR3 is CASSETSPYSNQPQHF. The CDR3 DNA follows: TGTGCCAGCAGTGAGACGAGCCCGTATAGCAATCAGCCCCAGCATTTT.

This clone was observed a handful of times. The chain joins TRBV2 to TRBJ2-3; no clear D gene. CDR1 and CDR2 from the germline V gene are SNHLY and FYNNEI. CDR3 size: 15 residues. Trimming cost V 7 bases and J 2 bases, with 16 bases left between them. This CDR3 is CASTSLTSLTDTQYF. The CDR3 DNA follows: TGTGCCAGCACCTCATTGACCTCCCTCACAGATACGCAGTATTTT.

The chain couples TRBV27 to TRBJ2-3, with D perhaps matching TRBD1 (6 bases). Germline loops: CDR1 MNHEY, CDR2 SMNVEV (reference sequence). V was clipped by 5 bases and J by 5 bases, with 17 bases between them. The CDR3 length is 15 residues. CDR3: CASSLQQGWGDTQYF. Here the CDR3 DNA reads TGTGCCAGCAGTCTCCAACAGGGCTGGGGAGATACGCAGTATTTT.